This entry lists 14 T cell receptor beta chains sequenced from one sample in a study of STAT3 mutations in large granular lymphocyte leukemia. These receptors are not linked to any known antigen. Notes on the study in general: Every T-cell large granular lymphocyte leukemia patient had at least one immunodominant TCR beta clonotype.

The protocol was immunoSEQ multiplex PCR, while the TCRdb copy is restricted to in-frame clones and leaves out a portion. The sample shows tens of thousands of clones, about three quarters of them seen only once. Sequenced sample: PBMCs. Source of these receptors: a human donor with T large granular lymphocyte leukemia. Some clones in this sample may be carry-over from other donors' samples.

This chain joins TRBV18 and TRBJ2-1, with 8 positions matching TRBD1. Germline V gene lookup returns CDR1 KGHSH and CDR2 LQKENI. Trimming took 5 bases from V and 7 from J; bases not matched to a gene: 1. The length of the CDR3 is 12 residues. The CDR3 nucleotides are TGTGCCAGCTCATGGACAGGGAATGAGCAGTTCTTC. This sequence encodes CASSWTGNEQFF.

This sequence joins TRBV7-7 and TRBJ1-2, with D uncertain. Trimming took off 5 bases at V and 0 bases at J, with 19 bases between the two ends. The germline CDR1 and CDR2 sequences are SSHAT and FNYEAQ (reference sequence). The CDR3 spans 17 residues. CDR3 in amino acids: CASSTARPRNPNYGYTF. DNA of the CDR3: TGTGCCAGCAGCACCGCAAGACCCAGGAACCCTAACTATGGCTACACCTTC.

This clone was counted a single time. This chain joins TRBV5-4 and TRBJ2-3; the D gene is possibly TRBD2 (5 bases). The CDR3 has 16 residues. V lost 2 bases to trimming and J lost 6 bases, with 19 bases between them. Germline CDR1 is SGHNT and CDR2 is YYREEE (reference sequence). CDR3 DNA sequence: TGTGCCAGCAGCTTACCGGGAAGGCAGGTGGGGGATACGCAGTATTTT. This codes for CASSLPGRQVGDTQYF.

J is TRBJ2-7 and V is TRBV6-4; D possibly corresponds to TRBD2 (6 bases). V lost 5 bases, J lost 2 bases, and 19 bases lay in between. The CDR3 contains 16 residues. Germline CDR1 is MRHNA and CDR2 is SNTAGT. The chain's CDR3 is CASSITTRDWAYEQYV. The CDR3, as DNA: TGTGCCAGCAGTATCACCACCCGGGACTGGGCCTACGAGCAGTACGTC.

V and J are TRBV27 and TRBJ2-3; maybe TRBD2 (6 bases). The V gene lost 5 bases and the J gene lost 8 bases, with 17 bases spanning the gap. CDR1 and CDR2 from the germline V gene are MNHEY and SMNVEV (reference sequence). This CDR3 spans 14 amino acids. This CDR3 is CASSLGLQLGTQYF. CDR3 bases: TGTGCCAGCAGTCTGGGACTCCAACTGGGTACGCAGTATTTT.

V and J are TRBV28 and TRBJ1-5; D gene unclear. V lost 5 bases and J 9 bases, leaving 11 bases between the germline ends. Per the germline V gene, CDR1 is MDHEN and CDR2 is SYDVKM. The CDR3 loop spans 12 amino acids. Here the CDR3 reads CASSLFERPQHF. As DNA, the CDR3 is TGTGCCAGCAGTCTCTTTGAGAGGCCCCAGCATTTT.

The chain is built from TRBV19 and TRBJ2-7; D remains unclear. CDR3 length: 14 residues. The V gene lost 5 bases and the J gene lost 3 bases, with 14 bases spanning the gap. Germline CDR1 reads LNHDA; CDR2 reads SQIVND (reference sequence). In nucleotides, the CDR3 is TGTGCCAGTAGTCCATCAGGACGGAACTACGAGCAGTACTTC. Translating it yields CASSPSGRNYEQYF.

V and J are TRBV5-1 and TRBJ2-5, with D possibly matching TRBD2 (5 bases). CDR3 length equals 13 residues. The germline V and J ends were trimmed by 0 bases and 7 bases, with 10 bases remaining between them. Germline CDR1 and CDR2: SGHRS and YFSETQ. CDR3 sequence (DNA): TGCGCCAGCAGCTTGGAGAGGAGCGGGACCCAGTACTTC. Protein sequence: CASSLERSGTQYF.

The chain joins TRBV27 to TRBJ1-2, with D possibly TRBD1 on 6 matching bases. V was clipped by 6 bases and J by 5 bases, with 22 bases between them. From germline, CDR1 is MNHEY and CDR2 SMNVEV (reference sequence). The CDR3 runs to 16 residues. In nucleotides, the CDR3 is TGTGCCAGCAGGGGAAAGGACAGCCCCTACAATTATGGCTACACCTTC. This sequence encodes CASRGKDSPYNYGYTF.

The CDR3 DNA reads as TGTGCCAGCTCACCCACAAGCGGGGCAGAGACCCAGTACTTC. Translated, it gives CASSPTSGAETQYF. The J gene is TRBJ2-5, the V gene TRBV18; 7 bases map to TRBD2. The CDR3 is 14 amino acids. CDR1 is KGHSH, CDR2 LQKENI, per germline. The ends lost 3 bases at V and 4 bases at J; junction bases unmatched: 5.

The CDR3 DNA reads TGCGCCAGCAGCCAAGAAATTGGAAGGGGACGGAACAATCAGCCCCAGCATTTT. It is translated as CASSQEIGRGRNNQPQHF. The chain is built from TRBV4-1 and TRBJ1-5, with D possibly TRBD1 on 5 matching bases. The CDR3 runs to 18 residues. Per germline, CDR1 MGHRA and CDR2 YSYEKL. Trimming took 0 bases from V and 3 from J, leaving 18 bases between them.

This chain's CDR3 is CASSYNRGETGNTIYF. The CDR3 nucleotides are TGTGCCAGCAGTTACAATCGGGGAGAAACTGGAAACACCATATATTTT. This rearrangement joins TRBV6-6 to TRBJ1-3; D unresolved. Trimming left V 2 bases short and J 2 bases short, with 13 bases between. CDR1 and CDR2 from the germline V gene are MNHNY and SVGAGI (reference sequence). The CDR3 totals 16 residues.

This chain connects TRBV28 to TRBJ1-5, with 9 bases lining up with TRBD1. This CDR3 contains 19 residues. V trimming: 1 base; J trimming: 0 bases; junction bases outside the gene matches: 10. Germline assignment: CDR1 MDHEN and CDR2 SYDVKM. The CDR3 region has the DNA TGTGCCAGCAGTTTATTCTCAAAAGGGACAGGGTTTAGCAATCAGCCCCAGCATTTT. It is translated as CASSLFSKGTGFSNQPQHF.

A remark on this clone: The CDR3 does not close with the conserved phenylalanine or tryptophan, likely indicating a read error. The limits of the CDR3 on the DNA are not certain, so only TCRdb's listed CDR3 is given. The chain recombines TRBV20-1 with TRBJ1-2; the table's TRBD1 call for D was not verified on the DNA. The CDR3 adds up to 9 amino acids, both ends counted. Germline loops: CDR1 DFQATT, CDR2 SNEGSKA (reference sequence). CDR3 sequence: CSASPGQGL.